Included here is one TCR beta chain sequence, with context. An end of the junction differs from the germline gene, which may be a read error. The sample belongs to a study of shared clonotypes between healthy human individuals. Here immunoSEQ multiplex PCR was the method, and the copy in TCRdb shows in-frame clones only, minus some. This sample yields fewer than 600,000 clones, of which 75% to 85% are seen a single time; under 15% belongs to the top ten. The CDR3 length is 15 residues. The V gene's germline CDR1 is KGHSH and CDR2 LQKENI. This clonotype originated in a woman between 40 and 55 years old in good health. Some clones in this sample may be carry-over from other donors' samples. Source material: PBMCs. V and J are TRBV18 and TRBJ1-4; 9 nucleotides align to TRBD1. For the CDR3, the DNA is TGTGCCAGCTCCCCACAGGGGGCGCCGAGTGAAAAACTGTTTTTT. Translating it yields CASSPQGAPSEKLFF.